This T cell receptor beta chain was recorded in a study of cytomegalovirus exposure and HLA in healthy donors. Study background: Around 81% of 300 to 450 genotyped donors fell in the Caucasian-associated ancestry cluster. Study-wide results and limits: Presence/absence results assume similar sequencing depth per donor, which may not hold.

Regarding this clone: Antigen: not known.

The PCR contained 60 Vbeta and 13 Jbeta primers. Libraries were prepared by immunoSEQ multiplex PCR; TCRdb keeps only in-frame clonotypes and omits some of them. Its listing shows 30,000 to 40,000 clones. The length of the CDR3 is 15 residues. Germline assignment: CDR1 SGDLS and CDR2 YYNGEE. V gave up 0 bases and J gave up 3 bases; unmatched junction bases: 1. The clonotype was recovered from a man in his forties in good health and CMV-seropositive. The chain links TRBV9 to TRBJ2-1; TRBD1 matches 9 bases. The sample was PBMCs. DNA for the CDR3: TGTGCCAGCAGCGTAGAGACAGGGGGCTACAATGAGCAGTTCTTC. Its translation: CASSVETGGYNEQFF.